One sample yielded the 3 T cell receptor beta chains listed below, sequenced in a study of siplizumab effects on memory and regulatory T cells. Profiling relied on immunoSEQ multiplex PCR, and the TCRdb table lists in-frame clones only, not all of them. The sample has about 72,000 clones, 91% seen once. Sequences were obtained from CD8+ T cells sorted from blood. The receptors were sampled from a human donor in good health.

This chain links TRBV7-9 with TRBJ2-5; 10 bases align to TRBD2. The length of the CDR3 is 16 residues. V dropped 4 bases and J dropped 5; count of bases not matched to a gene: 10. Germline loops: CDR1 SEHNR, CDR2 FQNEAQ (reference sequence). The CDR3 sequence is CASSSSLAGAWETQYF. CDR3 DNA sequence: TGTGCCAGCAGCTCGTCGCTAGCGGGAGCTTGGGAGACCCAGTACTTC.

This clone occurred a few times. This chain joins TRBV4-1 and TRBJ1-1, with D possibly matching TRBD1 (5 bases). In germline, CDR1 is MGHRA, CDR2 YSYEKL. This CDR3 has 14 residues. V gave up 1 base and J gave up 5 bases, with 11 bases separating them. The CDR3 spells CASSQAAGRTEAFF. The CDR3 DNA follows: TGCGCCAGCAGCCAAGCGGCAGGGCGGACTGAAGCTTTCTTT.

In this sample, this clone turned up once. The genes are TRBV29-1 and TRBJ2-3; D call uncertain. The CDR3 covers 13 residues. Trimming took 2 bases from V and 4 from J, leaving 10 bases between them. The germline V gene has CDR1 SQVTM and CDR2 ANQGSEA. CDR3 coding DNA: TGCAGCGTTGAACCCGGTTTCCCAGATACGCAGTATTTT. As protein: CSVEPGFPDTQYF.